This record covers a single T cell receptor (beta chain). What it binds is unknown. The record originates from a study of cytomegalovirus exposure and HLA in healthy donors. Findings and caveats of the study: Reported findings show TCR beta sequences accurately forecast HLA-A and HLA-B alleles in most subjects. Most TCR sequences showed up rarely, but some public TCRs showed up in many donors.

This CDR3 comprises 17 residues. CDR1 is SGHAT, CDR2 FQNNGV, per germline. Deletions cut 3 bases from V and 5 bases from J, with 23 bases between. Primers: 60 Vbeta forward and 13 Jbeta reverse. This table comes from immunoSEQ multiplex PCR, and its TCRdb copy is limited to in-frame clones, with some not included. The sample lists about 140,000 clones; roughly four fifths were seen once. This sequence joins TRBV11-2 and TRBJ2-7, with a weak D call TRBD2 (5 bases). This TCR was sampled from a young man in good health and CMV-seropositive. The sample comprised PBMCs. The CDR3 loop reads CASSFSGESPLSHEQYF. The CDR3 nucleotides are TGTGCCAGCAGCTTTTCTGGGGAGTCACCTCTCAGCCACGAGCAGTACTTC.